This T cell receptor beta chain originates from a study of CD4 T cells in relation to SARS-CoV-2 and coronaviruses (dated by TCRdb to 2020 to 2023). A note on the overall study: The ViraFEST assay cultured PBMCs with antigen for roughly 11 days, then sequenced TCR beta CDR3s to find antigen-specific clonal expansions. An HIV-1 Nef peptide pool or a no-peptide culture served as the negative reference condition. Using patient-derived lymphoblastoid cell lines, the shared crossreactive spike epitopes were mapped to their HLA restriction. Memory CD4+ T cell crossreactivity between SARS-CoV-2 and common cold coronavirus spike proteins was assessed at the TCR clonotype level in the study. The Adaptive Biotechnologies TCR-sequencing kit was used for samples from a few pre-COVID donors and for the naive versus memory experiments, whereas the other data were Illumina-based. A different TCR-beta assay, based on Illumina, was used to sequence expansion assays from other donors in the study.

The library was made by the immunoSEQ multiplex PCR assay. The original methods were these. During preprocessing, nonproductive sequences were removed, along with CDR3s that did not begin with C, did not end with F or W, or were shorter than 7 amino acids. Antigen-specific clonotypes were called with the MANAFEST web app on the basis of expansion relative to the reference and to other culture wells. To be counted as positive, a clone had to show significant expansion compared with the reference culture, at an FDR below 0.05, in 2 of 3 replicate wells. A further requirement for positive clones was significant expansion compared with all other tandem wells, along with an odds ratio above 5. Pairwise Levenshtein distance, computed with the stringdist R package after three terminal residues were trimmed from each end, was used as the measure of CDR3 homology. Not all clones reach the TCRdb copy of this immuneACCESS table, which keeps in-frame sequences only. Checked studies attribute under half of the gap to unresolved V genes and leave the rest unexplained. V and J calls and clone size are as listed in that table; D and trimming were resolved from the DNA. The sample contains over 25,000 clones, around 75% of them found a single time. The ten largest account for 10% to 15% of the sample.

The junction carries 15 bases between V and J, which are trimmed by 3 bases and 0 bases respectively. CDR3 length: 16 amino acids, cysteine to phenylalanine. Here the CDR3 DNA is all that survives: 48 bases in frame from base 1. CDR1 and CDR2, per the germline V gene (reference sequence), are SGHNT and YYREEE. A remark on this clone: This receptor's antigen is unknown. No base-level quality is on record; no much larger clone is a single base apart.

Results the study describes overall, beyond this receptor: Crossreactivity analysis was centred on spike protein, so crossreactivity against other viral proteins was not assessed. Compared with monoreactive clones, crossreactive clones had significantly weaker SARS-CoV-2-driven expansion, a result consistent with antigenic imprinting. Small numbers of patients and of tested TCRs limited the study. Because no donor provided both pre-pandemic and post-infection samples, tracing the source of pre-existing responses was limited. Roughly 64% of donors had memory CD4+ clonotypes that crossrecognized SARS-CoV-2 and at least one common cold coronavirus spike.

CD4+ T cells from unexposed donors were collected before the COVID-19 pandemic (2011-2018). Following 10 days of culture, the EasySep CD4+ T cell isolation kit was used to isolate CD4+ T cells. Unexposed donor CD4+ T cells were tested for reactivity to SARS-CoV-2 S and N and four common cold coronavirus spike pools, as cell number allowed. Each well held 1.5 million to 2.5 million PBMCs cultured in IMDM containing approximately 4.7% human AB serum and around 10 IU/ml IL-2. Half of the culture medium was replaced with fresh IL-2-containing medium on days 3 and 7. In general, every peptide culture condition was set up in three replicate wells. Leukapheresis product for the unexposed donors was purchased commercially. PBMCs were isolated from leukapheresis product or whole blood by Ficoll-Paque PLUS gradient centrifugation. PBMCs were either cryopreserved at -140°C or used fresh in the expansion assay. The QIAamp Micro DNA Kit was used to extract genomic DNA from the CD4+ T cells.

Recombination connected TRBV5-4 to TRBJ1-1; tentative D gene TRBD1, with 6 bases matching. This receptor was obtained from a human donor in good health. The sequenced sample was CD4+ T cells from PBMCs, cultured in vitro. The nucleotide sequence reads TGTGCCAGCAGCTCCGGGACAAGGGGAATGAACACTGAAGCTTTCTTT. Protein translation: CASSSGTRGMNTEAFF. With all but the CDR3 taken from the reference TRBV5-4 and TRBJ1-1 genes, the full variable domain is: ETGVTQSPTHLIKTRGQQVTLRCSSQSGHNTVSWYQQALGQGPQFIFQYYREEENGRGNFPPRFSGLQFPNYSSELNVNALELDDSALYLCASSSGTRGMNTEAFFGQGTRLTVV.